This T cell receptor beta chain is from a study of blood T cell repertoires in COVID-19. Study-wide background: Acute-phase and convalescent COVID-19 samples originated in the United States, Italy and Spain. T cells, B-cell-depleted T cells, or PBMCs supplied cDNA or gDNA.

Trimming pared 5 bases from V and 4 bases from J, leaving 16 bases between. In germline, CDR1 is SGHTS, CDR2 YDEGEE. CDR3 length: 15 residues. Enrollment of patients from Seattle took place during active infection, with longitudinal follow-up. As processed by the authors: Estimation of nucleated cell counts relied on the amplification of reference gene primers. The protocol was immunoSEQ multiplex PCR, while the TCRdb copy is restricted to in-frame clones and leaves out a portion. The D gene and trimming were derived from the DNA, and the V and J assignments and clone size from that table. Of roughly 100,000 clones in the sample, about nine tenths were seen once.

The chain links TRBV5-8 to TRBJ2-1; D remains ambiguous. The TCR was taken from a woman aged 50 to 65 with COVID-19, enrolled during active disease. The specimen was peripheral blood. The CDR3 nucleotides read TGTGCCAGCAGGGATCATAAGAGGTTTTACAATGAGCAGTTCTTC. Encoded protein: CASRDHKRFYNEQFF.